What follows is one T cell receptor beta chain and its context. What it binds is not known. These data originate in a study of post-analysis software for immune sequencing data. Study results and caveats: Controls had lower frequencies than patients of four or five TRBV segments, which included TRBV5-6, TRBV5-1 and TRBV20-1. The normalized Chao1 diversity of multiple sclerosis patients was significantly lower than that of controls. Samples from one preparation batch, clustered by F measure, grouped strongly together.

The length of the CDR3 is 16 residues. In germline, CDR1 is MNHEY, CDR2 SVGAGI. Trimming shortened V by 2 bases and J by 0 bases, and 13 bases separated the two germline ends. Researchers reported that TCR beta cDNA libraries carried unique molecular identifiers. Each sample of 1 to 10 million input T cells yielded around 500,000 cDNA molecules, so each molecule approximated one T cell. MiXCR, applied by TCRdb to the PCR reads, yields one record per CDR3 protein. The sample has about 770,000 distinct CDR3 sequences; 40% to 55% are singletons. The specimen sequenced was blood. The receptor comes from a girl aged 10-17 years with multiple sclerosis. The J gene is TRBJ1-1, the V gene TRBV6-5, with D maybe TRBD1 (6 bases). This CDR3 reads CASSYAWTAMNTEAFF. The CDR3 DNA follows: TGTGCCAGCAGTTACGCCTGGACAGCCATGAACACTGAAGCTTTCTTT.